This TCR beta chain was recovered during a study of blood T cells in healthy people across ages. CDR1 and CDR2 from the germline V gene are SQVTM and ANQGSEA. The CDR3 length equals 14 residues, ends included. To note about this clonotype: Its antigen remains unknown. A much larger clonotype is one base distant, so this may be a read error. Because the CDR3's place on the DNA is in doubt, the DNA is left out and the CDR3 is given as listed by TCRdb.

Study-wide points: With unsorted PBMCs, a conclusive comparison of naive versus antigen-experienced cells was not possible.

Using a J-beta primer mix together with a sample-barcoded 5' primer, a second PCR was run for roughly 6 to 11 cycles. Each cDNA molecule received a tag from a template-switch adaptor that had 12 random nucleotides. TCRdb ran MiXCR on the 5' RACE reads and lists one entry per CDR3 protein. Among 750,000 to 950,000 distinct CDR3 sequences listed, about 27% were seen once. These same data were also listed under a study on T cells of mothers and their children.

The chain links TRBV29-1 to TRBJ1-2. The receptor was derived from a woman aged 40 to 49 in good health. Source material: blood. The CDR3 loop is CSVEFGSGNYGFTF.